This T cell receptor beta chain originates from a study of blood T cell repertoires in COVID-19. Study-wide context: The United States, Italy and Spain were the sources of the acute and convalescent COVID-19 samples. Nucleic acid was either cDNA or gDNA, and it came from T cells, B-cell-depleted T cells, or PBMCs.

Original handling: Reference gene primer amplification in the assay estimated nucleated cell counts. Assay used: immunoSEQ multiplex PCR; TCRdb lists only in-frame clones, some missing. Clonal size and the V and J genes are those of that table, whereas D and trimming came from the DNA. This sample has fewer than 15,000 clones; 65% to 85% occur once, and the top ten carry approximately 30%. The CDR3 totals 15 residues. V lost 0 bases to trimming and J lost 5 bases, with 10 bases between them. CDR1 is MGHRA, CDR2 YSYEKL, per germline. Sequenced: peripheral blood. V usage is TRBV4-1 and J usage is TRBJ2-2; perhaps TRBD2 as D (6 bases). The sequence came from a human donor in a cohort sampled during active COVID-19. CDR3 region: CASSQEGGGTGELFF. DNA of the CDR3: TGCGCCAGCAGCCAAGAGGGAGGAGGAACCGGGGAGCTGTTTTTT.